These T cell receptor beta chains were read from a single sample in a study of blood T cell repertoires in COVID-19. Sequencing was performed with immunoSEQ multiplex PCR; in TCRdb, only in-frame clones are kept and a portion is missing. The sample shows hundreds of thousands of clones, around 84% of them seen only once. The source material was PBMCs or T cells enriched from blood (not recorded which). These receptors were taken from a man aged 35-49 years who had been exposed to COVID-19. CDR3s leave out the opening cysteine and the closing phenylalanine or tryptophan. Fields, in order: J gene, V gene, CDR3 protein.

TRBJ2-7 TRBV19 ASSIDQGQPAYEQY
TRBJ1-2 TRBV28 ASSLSGLDYGYT
TRBJ1-2 TRBV7-9 ASSWGLGGDYGYT
TRBJ2-5 TRBV9 ASSVGLAGGSAKETQY
TRBJ2-1 TRBV7-9 ASSWHIIIQGGDEQF
TRBJ1-5 TRBV5-1 ASSPGQRNQPQH
TRBJ2-6 TRBV7-9 ASSFGGGANVLT
TRBJ2-1 TRBV9 ASTSSLFNEQF
TRBJ2-7 TRBV4-2 ASSQEPGLAGVVAQY
TRBJ2-5 TRBV19 ASSPGAGETQY
TRBJ2-7 TRBV4-2 ASSQGGLAGVYEQY
TRBJ1-2 TRBV7-9 ASSQQDTYGYT
TRBJ1-1 TRBV7-9 ASRGAAGTGAF
TRBJ2-7 TRBV30 AWKGSWDEQY
TRBJ2-3 TRBV3-1/TRBV3-2 ASSFSGSTDTQY
TRBJ2-3 TRBV6-4 ASSDQRGDTQY
TRBJ1-3 TRBV19 ASSRVSGNTIY
TRBJ1-2 TRBV30 ACPRSYTGGGYT
TRBJ2-7 TRBV18 ASSPREGGYEQY
TRBJ2-7 TRBV4-2 ASSRTGTTLYEQY
TRBJ2-3 TRBV6-2/TRBV6-3 ASSYSSAGRIVDTQY
TRBJ1-2 TRBV6-5 ASKQGNGLLYGYT
TRBJ2-5 TRBV5-1 ASSPLGETQY
TRBJ2-3 TRBV19 ASSPRRNTDTQY
TRBJ2-5 TRBV7-9 ASLRESGETQY
TRBJ2-7 TRBV27 ASSFRQGPEQY
TRBJ1-2 TRBV7-9 ASEFGYT
TRBJ2-2 TRBV5-4 ASSPASGRRTGELF
TRBJ2-2 TRBV14 ASTSGRHGELF
TRBJ2-7 TRBV19 ASSIGRGPYEQY
TRBJ1-6 TRBV6-5 ASRAQGAGSPLH
TRBJ2-3 TRBV5-1 ASSGLAVMMGTDTQY
TRBJ1-2 TRBV3-1/TRBV3-2 ASSPREQKIYGYT
TRBJ1-2 TRBV9 ASSSRVAAAYGYT
TRBJ2-2 TRBV11-2 ASSSSAGRVAGELF
TRBJ1-3 TRBV19 ASRYSSGNTIY
TRBJ1-5 TRBV19 ASSRSGGFNQPQH
TRBJ1-5 TRBV5-1 ASSLDNPSNQPQH
TRBJ1-5 TRBV5-8 ASGPVYTGGNQPQH
TRBJ2-7 TRBV6-5 ATTPSPGVGGQY
TRBJ2-1 TRBV29-1 SVGPGLGYNEQF
TRBJ2-7 TRBV12-3/TRBV12-4 ASADNPYEQY
TRBJ2-7 TRBV3-1/TRBV3-2 ASSPTSGLYEQY
TRBJ2-4 TRBV19 ASTGQGKNIQY
TRBJ2-1 TRBV24-1 ATSRGGYNEQF
TRBJ1-6 TRBV5-4 ASSLEGALNSPLH
TRBJ2-7 TRBV20-1 SAIEFWYHSGVTYEQY
TRBJ1-4 TRBV9 ASSVSALPGATNEKLF
TRBJ1-4 TRBV7-9 ASSSPFGRVEEKLF
TRBJ2-3 TRBV29-1 SARQGDTQY
TRBJ1-5 TRBV6-5 ASSLKGQGNQPQH
TRBJ1-2 TRBV4-2 ASSQVSGAAYGYT
TRBJ2-1 TRBV11-2 ASSLRPTSGSLYNEQF